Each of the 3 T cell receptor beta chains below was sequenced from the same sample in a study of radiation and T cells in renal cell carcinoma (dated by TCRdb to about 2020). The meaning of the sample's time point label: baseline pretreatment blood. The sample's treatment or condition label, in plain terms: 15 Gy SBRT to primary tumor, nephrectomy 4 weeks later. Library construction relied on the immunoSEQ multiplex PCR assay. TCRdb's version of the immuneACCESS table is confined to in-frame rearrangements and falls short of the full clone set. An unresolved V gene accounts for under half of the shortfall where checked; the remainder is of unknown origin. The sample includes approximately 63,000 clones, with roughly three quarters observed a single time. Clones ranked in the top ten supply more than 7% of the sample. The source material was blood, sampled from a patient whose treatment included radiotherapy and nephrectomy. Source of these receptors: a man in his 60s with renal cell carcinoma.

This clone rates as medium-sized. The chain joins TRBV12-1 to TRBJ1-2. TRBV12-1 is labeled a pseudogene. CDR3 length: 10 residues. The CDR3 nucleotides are TGTGCCAGCAGGTTCCAGGGACACACCTTC. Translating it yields CASRFQGHTF.

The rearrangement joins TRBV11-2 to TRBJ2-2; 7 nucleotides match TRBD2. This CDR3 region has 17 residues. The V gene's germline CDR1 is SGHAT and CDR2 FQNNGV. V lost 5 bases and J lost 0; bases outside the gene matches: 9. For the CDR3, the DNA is TGTGCCAGCAGCGTGATAGCGGGTGGGTCGAACACCGGGGAGCTGTTTTTT. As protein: CASSVIAGGSNTGELFF.

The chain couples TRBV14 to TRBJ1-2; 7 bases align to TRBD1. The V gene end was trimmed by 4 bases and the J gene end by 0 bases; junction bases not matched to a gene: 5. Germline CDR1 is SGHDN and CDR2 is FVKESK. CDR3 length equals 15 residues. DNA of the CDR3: TGTGCCAGCAGCCCTGATGGGACAGCTAACTATGGCTACACCTTC. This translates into CASSPDGTANYGYTF.